This TCR beta chain is from a study of blood T cell repertoires in COVID-19. Original processing notes: Cell counts per sample came from amplifying reference gene primers. Profiling relied on immunoSEQ multiplex PCR, and the TCRdb table lists in-frame clones only, not all of them. The V and J calls and clone size were taken over from that table, and D and trimming were inferred from the DNA. This sample carries around 300,000 clones, 80% to 95% of them seen once, and the ten largest clones take around 2.2%. Between the trimmed V and J ends, which lost 6 bases and 5 bases, there was a span of 11 bases. CDR1 is MNHEY, CDR2 SVGAGI, per germline. The CDR3 contains 12 residues. Seattle patient enrollment occurred during active infection, with longitudinal follow-up thereafter.

This chain links TRBV6-5 with TRBJ2-7; D not certain. Sequenced input: peripheral blood. The source is a woman in her thirties with COVID-19, enrolled during active disease. The CDR3 DNA reads as TGTGCCAGCAGGAGTACTTCCGACGAGCAGTACTTC. This codes for CASRSTSDEQYF.